The 22 T cell receptor beta chains presented below share a single source sample, sequenced in a study of T cell repertoires in cytomegalovirus infection. TCRdb used MiXCR to reprocess the reads, holding one entry per CDR3 protein. The sample includes 150,000 to 200,000 distinct CDR3 sequences, approximately 14% of them seen just once. Source material: PBMCs. Source of these receptors: a human donor in good health (CMV status not recorded). Some clones in this sample may be carry-over from other donors' samples.

In this sample, this clonotype turned up many times. The rearrangement uses TRBV18 and TRBJ2-1, with D possibly being TRBD1 or TRBD2 (5 bases each). In germline, CDR1 is KGHSH, CDR2 LQKENI. The V gene lost 6 bases and the J gene lost 1 base, with 16 bases spanning the gap. The CDR3 totals 16 residues. CDR3 amino acids: CASSPRDRISYNEQFF. In DNA, the CDR3 is TGTGCCAGCTCGCCCAGGGACCGTATTTCCTACAATGAGCAGTTCTTC.

This clonotype was detected many times. The CDR3 sequence is CASSFQTTGRETQYF. The CDR3 DNA reads TGTGCCAGCAGCTTTCAAACGACAGGGCGGGAGACCCAGTACTTC. The chain combines TRBV7-2 with TRBJ2-5; 7 positions agree with TRBD1. CDR3 length: 15 residues. V lost 3 bases to trimming and J lost 5 bases; unmatched junction nucleotides: 9. Germline assignment: CDR1 SGHTA and CDR2 FQGNSA. The full variable domain, completed using reference TRBV7-2 and TRBJ2-5, is GAGVSQSPSNKVTEKGKDVELRCDPISGHTALYWYRQSLGQGLEFLIYFQGNSAPDKSGLPSDRFSAERTGGSVSTLTIQRTQQEDSAVYLCASSFQTTGRETQYFGPGTRLLVL.

This sequence joins TRBV7-9 and TRBJ1-1; TRBD1 might be the D (6 bases). V lost 5 bases and J 10 bases, leaving 23 bases between the germline ends. CDR1 SEHNR and CDR2 FQNEAQ come from the germline V gene (reference sequence). The CDR3 totals 15 residues. The CDR3 loop is CASSGSSDRVGGAFF. The CDR3 DNA reads as TGTGCCAGCAGCGGATCGTCGGACAGAGTGGGGGGAGCTTTCTTT.

This clonotype was recorded a few times. V is TRBV6-5 and J is TRBJ2-1; D gene unclear. The CDR3 length is 12 residues. Germline CDR1 and CDR2: MNHEY and SVGAGI. V lost 5 bases and J lost 10, with 12 bases in between. The CDR3 nucleotides read TGTGCCAGCAGTGGGCAGGTAAAAGAGCAGTTCTTC. Encoded protein: CASSGQVKEQFF.

This clonotype was recorded at least ten times. This chain links TRBV7-3 with TRBJ2-1, with 11 bases that match TRBD1. J lost 3 bases, V lost 3 bases, and 4 bases had no gene match. The CDR3 totals 16 residues. In germline, CDR1 is SGHTA, CDR2 FQGTGA. The CDR3 sequence is CASSLGTGGFYNEQFF. The CDR3 DNA reads TGTGCCAGCAGCTTGGGGACAGGGGGATTCTACAATGAGCAGTTCTTC.

The V call is TRBV29-1, the J call TRBJ2-5; D possibly uses TRBD1 or TRBD2 (5 bases each). Deletions cut 6 bases from V and 5 bases from J, with 16 bases between. Germline-derived CDR1 and CDR2 are SQVTM and ANQGSEA. There are 13 residues in the CDR3. The CDR3 is CSVGRQAGETQYF. The DNA for the CDR3 is TGCAGCGTGGGGCGGCAGGCGGGCGAGACCCAGTACTTC. The variable domain in full, with the rest retrieved from reference TRBV29-1 and TRBJ2-5, is SAVISQKPSRDICQRGTSLTIQCQVDSQVTMMFWYRQQPGQSLTLIATANQGSEATYESGFVIDKFPISRPNLTFSTLTVSNMSPEDSSIYLCSVGRQAGETQYFGPGTRLLVL.

This clonotype was counted at least ten times. The chain combines TRBV7-3 with TRBJ2-1, with no clear D. Germline assignment: CDR1 SGHTA and CDR2 FQGTGA. The CDR3 totals 13 residues. V lost 5 bases and J lost 6, with 11 bases in between. CDR3 in amino acids: CASSLDLPNEQFF. In nucleotides, the CDR3 is TGTGCCAGCAGCCTGGACCTCCCCAATGAGCAGTTCTTC.

This clonotype has a count of ten or more. The chain is built from TRBV15 and TRBJ2-7; 11 bases align to TRBD2. CDR3 length: 15 amino acids. With V trimmed by 3 bases and J by 1 base, 2 bases remained unmatched. Germline V CDR1 and CDR2: LNHNV, YYDKDF (reference sequence). For the CDR3, the DNA is TGTGCCACCAGCAGTCGACTAGCGGGATCCTACGAGCAGTACTTC. Amino acids: CATSSRLAGSYEQYF.

In its sample, this clonotype was seen many times. The chain recombines TRBV6-2 or TRBV6-3 with TRBJ2-3; D unclear. The CDR3 has 14 residues. From germline, CDR1 is MNHEY and CDR2 SVGEGT. Trimming left V 6 bases short and J 4 bases short, with 14 bases between. The CDR3 nucleotides read TGTGCCAGCAGCAATGATGGAGCAGCAGATACGCAGTATTTT. This translates into CASSNDGAADTQYF.

This clonotype was recorded at least ten times. The J gene is TRBJ2-6, the V gene TRBV7-2; the D is unclear. There are 13 residues in the CDR3. V was clipped by 5 bases and J by 0 bases, with 2 bases between them. The germline gives CDR1 SGHTA, CDR2 FQGNSA. The CDR3 DNA is TGTGCCAGCAGCGTCTCTGGGGCCAACGTCCTGACTTTC. Translation gives CASSVSGANVLTF.

The chain carries TRBV28 and TRBJ1-6; 7 bases are a match to TRBD1. Trimming at V came to 3 bases and at J to 4 bases, leaving 12 bases not matched to a gene. This CDR3 comprises 18 residues. Germline V gives CDR1 MDHEN, CDR2 SYDVKM. The CDR3 nucleotides read TGTGCCAGCAGTTTCCCCACGAGGACAGGAACTTATAATTCACCCCTCCACTTT. It codes for CASSFPTRTGTYNSPLHF.

The chain carries TRBV27 and TRBJ1-5, with no clear D. Germline CDR1 and CDR2: MNHEY and SMNVEV (reference sequence). The CDR3 covers 15 residues. Trimming left V 2 bases short and J 4 bases short, with 12 bases between. CDR3 in DNA: TGTGCCAGCAGTTTAGCTTACGATAGAAATCAGCCCCAGCATTTT. Translating gives CASSLAYDRNQPQHF.

CDR3 bases: TGTGCCAGTAGCCCCCGCGGGTCAGGCTACACCTTC. Residues: CASSPRGSGYTF. This rearrangement joins TRBV19 to TRBJ1-2; D call uncertain. The germline CDR1 and CDR2 sequences are LNHDA and SQIVND (reference sequence). CDR3 size: 12 residues. V lost 6 bases, J lost 8 bases, and 13 bases lay in between.

This clonotype was observed at least ten times. The chain is built from TRBV27 and TRBJ1-2; D is possibly TRBD1 (6 bases). The CDR3 has 14 amino acids. V gave up 6 bases and J gave up 0 bases, with 11 bases separating them. CDR1 is MNHEY, CDR2 SMNVEV, per germline (reference sequence). The CDR3 coding sequence is TGTGCCAGCAGCGGACAGCCGCCTAACTATGGCTACACCTTC. It specifies CASSGQPPNYGYTF.

This clonotype was counted a few times. The chain is built from TRBV20-1 and TRBJ2-1; 11 bases are shared with TRBD2. The CDR3 consists of 15 residues. Germline loops: CDR1 DFQATT, CDR2 SNEGSKA (reference sequence). The ends lost 4 bases at V and 8 bases at J; junction bases unmatched: 10. CDR3 sequence (DNA): TGCAGTGCTACCCTTCTAGCGGGGGGAAGGGATGAGCAGTTCTTC. As protein: CSATLLAGGRDEQFF.

This clonotype was seen only a few times. The V and J genes are TRBV29-1 and TRBJ1-2; D not certain. CDR3 size: 13 residues. Trimming took 4 bases from V and 0 from J, leaving 9 bases between them. Germline assignment: CDR1 SQVTM and CDR2 ANQGSEA. The CDR3, as DNA: TGCAGCGTTGTCCGGGTAGCTAACTATGGCTACACCTTC. It codes for CSVVRVANYGYTF. The entire variable domain, with the rest obtained from reference TRBV29-1 and TRBJ1-2, is as follows: SAVISQKPSRDICQRGTSLTIQCQVDSQVTMMFWYRQQPGQSLTLIATANQGSEATYESGFVIDKFPISRPNLTFSTLTVSNMSPEDSSIYLCSVVRVANYGYTFGSGTRLTVV.

This sequence joins TRBV19 and TRBJ1-5; D is undetermined. This CDR3 has 15 amino acids. Trimming removed 6 bases from V and 1 base from J, with 13 bases in between. Germline CDR1 and CDR2: LNHDA and SQIVND (reference sequence). The CDR3 region has the DNA TGTGCCAGTAGCCTAAGACGACCGAGCAATCAGCCCCAGCATTTT. Translating gives CASSLRRPSNQPQHF.

The chain has TRBV5-6 and TRBJ2-5, with a possible D match to TRBD2 (6 bases). CDR1 SGHDT and CDR2 YYEEEE come from the germline V gene. The CDR3 has 17 residues. Trimming cost V 4 bases and J 9 bases, with 28 bases left between them. The CDR3 DNA sequence: TGTGCCAGCAGCCCCGACCCTCGTCGGGGGAGGAGAGTGGCCCAGTACTTC. This sequence encodes CASSPDPRRGRRVAQYF.

Notes on this clonotype: Being one base from a much bigger clone, this may be a read error. The chain combines TRBV28 with TRBJ1-4, with a possible D match to TRBD1 (5 bases). Germline CDR1 is MDHEN and CDR2 is SYDVKM. This CDR3 is 14 amino acids long. As DNA, the CDR3 is TGTGCCAGCAGTACCCGACAGTTTAATGAAAAACTGTTATTT. Translated: CASSTRQFNEKLLF.

This clonotype was counted a few times. The V and J genes are TRBV11-2 and TRBJ2-1; no clear D gene. CDR1 SGHAT and CDR2 FQNNGV come from the germline V gene. V was trimmed by 4 bases and J by 0 bases, leaving 10 bases between them. CDR3 size: 15 residues. The chain's CDR3 is CASSSTTSSYNEQFF. The CDR3, as DNA: TGTGCCAGCAGCTCCACCACGAGCTCCTACAATGAGCAGTTCTTC.

This clonotype was detected ten times or more. The J gene is TRBJ2-1, the V gene TRBV7-6; D may be TRBD1 or TRBD2 (5 bases each). The germline V and J ends were trimmed by 1 base and 4 bases, with 11 bases remaining between them. Germline V gene data show CDR1 as SGHVS and CDR2 as FNYEAQ. The CDR3 is 15 amino acids. The CDR3 DNA reads as TGTGCCAGCAGCTTAGGGACGGGGCCTTACAATGAGCAGTTCTTC. Translated, it gives CASSLGTGPYNEQFF.

This clonotype was found many times. The chain uses TRBV7-2 and TRBJ2-5, with no clear D. CDR3 length: 15 amino acids. Trimming took off 5 bases at V and 4 bases at J, with 17 bases between the two ends. Germline assignment: CDR1 SGHTA and CDR2 FQGNSA. The CDR3, as DNA: TGTGCCAGCAGCGTAAGGGTGGCGGTGCGAGAGACCCAGTACTTC. Its translation: CASSVRVAVRETQYF.